The 24 T cell receptor beta chains in this list originate from one sample, sequenced in a study of blood T cell repertoires in COVID-19. Clones were sequenced by immunoSEQ multiplex PCR, and TCRdb holds only the in-frame ones, with some missing. The data show 150,000 to 250,000 clones, with about 76% seen just once and almost 6% held by the top ten. Sequenced input: peripheral blood. The receptor source for this set is a woman aged 40 to 50 with COVID-19, enrolled during active disease.

This clone was picked up a small number of times. The chain carries TRBV5-4 and TRBJ1-1; tentative D call: TRBD1 (6 bases). Deletions cut 6 bases from V and 1 base from J, with 19 bases between. Looked up from germline, CDR1 is SGHNT and CDR2 is YYREEE (reference sequence). The CDR3 totals 16 residues. The CDR3 DNA reads as TGTGCCAGCACCACGGGGGGTGGACAGCCGAACACTGAAGCTTTCTTT. Translation gives CASTTGGGQPNTEAFF.

This clone is a singleton in its sample. The chain couples TRBV11-2 to TRBJ2-3; perhaps TRBD2 as D (5 bases). CDR1 is SGHAT, CDR2 FQNNGV, per germline. V was trimmed by 4 bases and J by 2 bases, leaving 10 bases between them. The CDR3 has 14 amino acids. The CDR3 sequence is CASSSRTVTDTQYF. DNA of the CDR3: TGTGCCAGCAGCTCCCGGACTGTCACAGATACGCAGTATTTT.

The V and J genes are TRBV3-1 (or the pseudogene TRBV3-2) and TRBJ2-1; TRBD2 agrees at 10 bases. Germline loops: CDR1 LGHDT, CDR2 YNNKEL (reference sequence). V shed 0 bases, J shed 7 bases, and the junction held 12 bases outside the gene matches. This CDR3 is built from 18 residues. CDR3 sequence: CASSQEGVASGSWNEQFF. The DNA of the CDR3 is TGTGCCAGCAGCCAAGAGGGGGTGGCTAGCGGGAGTTGGAATGAGCAGTTCTTC.

This chain links TRBV6-1 with TRBJ1-5; weak D call: TRBD1 (6 bases). Germline lookup yields CDR1 MNHNS and CDR2 SASEGT. CDR3 length: 17 residues. Deletions cut 1 base from V and 9 bases from J, with 22 bases between. CDR3 nucleotide sequence: TGTGCCAGCAGTGAAGGGGGGCTGGCCGCCAAATCAACGCCCCAGCATTTT. Amino acids: CASSEGGLAAKSTPQHF.

The chain combines TRBV10-3 with TRBJ1-1, with TRBD1 matching over 7 bases. The junction had 3 bases not matched to a gene; V was cut back by 4 bases and J by 1 base. The CDR3 length is 14 residues. Looked up from germline, CDR1 is ENHRY and CDR2 is SYGVKD. The CDR3 spells CAISGGQANTEAFF. The CDR3 nucleotides are TGTGCCATCAGTGGTGGACAGGCGAACACTGAAGCTTTCTTT.

The rearrangement links TRBV3-1 (or the pseudogene TRBV3-2) to TRBJ2-1, with TRBD2 matching 14 bases. CDR1 and CDR2 from the germline V gene are LGHDT and YNNKEL (reference sequence). This CDR3 is built from 16 residues. After removal of 1 base from V and 10 bases from J, the junction contained 6 bases not matched to a gene. CDR3 nucleotide sequence: TGTGCCAGCAGCCAAGGGGGACTAGCGGGAGTTAGGGAGCAGTTCTTC. Residues: CASSQGGLAGVREQFF.

The chain carries TRBV5-4 and TRBJ1-2; D remains ambiguous. The CDR3 has 15 amino acids. The germline V gene encodes CDR1 SGHNT and CDR2 YYREEE (reference sequence). Trimming removed 0 bases at V and 0 bases at J, with 9 bases between. CDR3 coding DNA: TGTGCCAGCAGCTTGGAGCGGGTAACTAACTATGGCTACACCTTC. It codes for CASSLERVTNYGYTF.

The CDR3 reads CAISEASGGAGDEQFF. The CDR3 DNA follows: TGTGCCATCAGTGAGGCTAGCGGGGGAGCTGGGGATGAGCAGTTCTTC. The J gene is TRBJ2-1, the V gene TRBV10-3; 10 bases map to TRBD2. Germline loops: CDR1 ENHRY, CDR2 SYGVKD. The CDR3 loop spans 16 amino acids. V shed 2 bases, J shed 8 bases, and the junction held 9 bases outside the gene matches.

V and J are TRBV7-3 and TRBJ2-3; 8 bases match TRBD2. The germline V gene has CDR1 SGHTA and CDR2 FQGTGA. This CDR3 is 13 amino acids long. Unmatched junction bases numbered 6, after V lost 1 base and J lost 12 bases. CDR3 coding DNA: TGTGCCAGCAGCTTAAAGTGGGGGACTAGTCAGTATTTT. Its translation: CASSLKWGTSQYF.

This chain links TRBV18 with TRBJ2-1, with a tentative D call TRBD1 (5 bases). This CDR3 is 14 amino acids long. Per the germline V gene, CDR1 is KGHSH and CDR2 is LQKENI. Trimming pared 2 bases from V and 8 bases from J, leaving 13 bases between. The CDR3 DNA reads TGTGCCAGCTCACCATCCCAGGGATACGATGAGCAGTTCTTC. This encodes CASSPSQGYDEQFF.

The chain is built from TRBV7-9 and TRBJ2-1; 7 bases match TRBD1. The CDR3 has 14 amino acids. Unmatched junction bases numbered 4, after V lost 4 bases and J lost 4 bases. CDR1 and CDR2 (germline): SEHNR, FQNEAQ (reference sequence). Written as DNA, the CDR3 is TGTGCCAGCAGCTGGGGACAGATATACAATGAGCAGTTCTTC. It yields the protein CASSWGQIYNEQFF.

V gene TRBV7-9 combines with J gene TRBJ2-1, with 12 bases that match TRBD2. The junction had 10 bases not matched to a gene; V was cut back by 6 bases and J by 10 bases. The CDR3 covers 15 residues. Germline values: CDR1 SEHNR, CDR2 FQNEAQ (reference sequence). In DNA, the CDR3 is TGTGCCAGCAGTCCATCTACTAGCGGGGGGTGGGAGCAGTTCTTC. Its translation is CASSPSTSGGWEQFF.

The chain recombines TRBV5-1 with TRBJ1-2; 7 bases match TRBD1. CDR3 length: 14 residues. The germline V gene encodes CDR1 SGHRS and CDR2 YFSETQ. V lost 0 bases and J lost 6; bases outside the gene matches: 5. The CDR3 bases are TGCGCCAGCAGCTTGGAGGGGGCTGGAGATGGCTACACCTTC. It translates to CASSLEGAGDGYTF. Together with reference TRBV5-1 and TRBJ1-2, the CDR3 gives the full variable domain: KAGVTQTPRYLIKTRGQQVTLSCSPISGHRSVSWYQQTPGQGLQFLFEYFSETQRNKGNFPGRFSGRQFSNSRSEMNVSTLELGDSALYLCASSLEGAGDGYTFGSGTRLTVV.

The chain has TRBV5-4 and TRBJ1-4; possible D gene TRBD1, 5 bases. Germline CDR1 SGHNT, CDR2 YYREEE (reference sequence). V lost 0 bases to trimming and J lost 1 base, with 10 bases between them. The CDR3 is made up of 16 amino acids. DNA of the CDR3: TGTGCCAGCAGCTTGGCCCCCAGGGTAACTAATGAAAAACTGTTTTTT. This translates into CASSLAPRVTNEKLFF.

This rearrangement joins TRBV30 to TRBJ2-7; D perhaps matches TRBD1 (6 bases). This CDR3 has 13 residues. The germline gives CDR1 GTSNPN, CDR2 SVGIG (reference sequence). The germline V and J ends were trimmed by 4 bases and 9 bases, with 19 bases remaining between them. The CDR3 DNA reads as TGTGCCTGGACCACCGACAGGATCGCATTGCAGTACTTC. Its translation is CAWTTDRIALQYF. The variable domain in full, completed from reference TRBV30 and TRBJ2-7, reads SQTIHQWPATLVQPVGSPLSLECTVEGTSNPNLYWYRQAAGRGLQLLFYSVGIGQISSEVPQNLSASRPQDRQFILSSKKLLLSDSGFYLCAWTTDRIALQYFGPGTRLTVT.

The genes are TRBV6-5 and TRBJ1-4; D possibly corresponds to TRBD1 (6 bases). The CDR3 runs 15 residues. CDR1 and CDR2 from the germline V gene are MNHEY and SVGAGI. The V end was cut by 0 bases, the J end by 8 bases, with 13 bases between. The CDR3 here is CASSYSGDTHEKLFF. DNA for the CDR3: TGTGCCAGCAGTTACTCTGGGGACACACACGAAAAACTGTTTTTT.

The CDR3 DNA follows: TGTGCCAGCAGCTTAGGGTTAGGAGGGAGCCCCTCTGGAAACACCATATATTTT. Residues: CASSLGLGGSPSGNTIYF. The rearrangement links TRBV7-9 to TRBJ1-3; D is unclear. The CDR3 has 18 amino acids. Trimming removed 1 base from V and 0 bases from J, with 16 bases in between. Looked up from germline, CDR1 is SEHNR and CDR2 is FQNEAQ (reference sequence).

The rearrangement joins TRBV5-1 to TRBJ2-1; 7 bases line up with TRBD2. V trimming: 0 bases; J trimming: 4 bases; junction bases outside the gene matches: 4. The CDR3 runs to 15 residues. CDR1 SGHRS and CDR2 YFSETQ come from the germline V gene. The CDR3 protein is CASSLVGSGYNEQFF. CDR3 coding DNA: TGCGCCAGCAGCTTGGTTGGTAGCGGGTACAATGAGCAGTTCTTC.

The chain employs TRBV2 and TRBJ2-1; 7 bases agree with TRBD1. The CDR3 is 13 amino acids. The V and J ends lost 6 bases and 15 bases, in that order; junction bases with no gene match: 14. The germline V gene has CDR1 SNHLY and CDR2 FYNNEI. The CDR3 protein is CASRDLVGGATFF. As DNA, the CDR3 is TGTGCCAGCAGGGATTTGGTAGGGGGCGCGACGTTCTTC. The variable domain in full, completed from reference TRBV2 and TRBJ2-1, reads EPEVTQTPSHQVTQMGQEVILRCVPISNHLYFYWYRQILGQKVEFLVSFYNNEISEKSEIFDDQFSVERPDGSNFTLKIRSTKLEDSAMYFCASRDLVGGATFFGPGTRLTVL.

The chain employs TRBV2 and TRBJ2-2; 8 bases match TRBD2. Germline lookup yields CDR1 SNHLY and CDR2 FYNNEI. The CDR3 sequence is 15 residues long. Trimming took 5 bases from V and 3 from J; bases not matched to a gene: 5. For the CDR3, the DNA is TGTGCCAGCAGTATTAGCGGGGCTTACACCGGGGAGCTGTTTTTT. As protein: CASSISGAYTGELFF.

The V call is TRBV6-6, the J call TRBJ1-1; tentative D call: TRBD1 (5 bases). V was pared by 6 bases and J by 7 bases, with 18 bases between. CDR1 is MNHNY, CDR2 SVGAGI, per germline (reference sequence). The CDR3 length is 14 residues. The CDR3 loop is CASSNNLQGDEAFF. CDR3 sequence (DNA): TGTGCCAGCAGCAATAATCTTCAGGGTGATGAAGCTTTCTTT.

The rearrangement joins TRBV25-1 to TRBJ2-7, with D tentatively TRBD1 (5 bases). Per germline, CDR1 MGHDK and CDR2 SYGVNS. The CDR3 consists of 13 residues. The V end lost 8 bases, the J end lost 5 bases, and 16 bases lay between the germline ends. Here the CDR3 DNA reads TGTGCCAGCTCCCGTGGGGCTTTCAACGAGCAGTACTTC. Translation: CASSRGAFNEQYF.

This chain uses TRBV5-1 with TRBJ2-2, with 9 bases aligning to TRBD2. V gave up 6 bases and J gave up 5 bases; unmatched junction bases: 5. Germline V gene lookup returns CDR1 SGHRS and CDR2 YFSETQ. The CDR3 consists of 14 residues. The chain's CDR3 is CASTPSGRTGELFF. CDR3 coding DNA: TGCGCCAGCACCCCAAGCGGGAGGACCGGGGAGCTGTTTTTT.

The chain carries TRBV10-3 and TRBJ2-7; 7 bases map to TRBD2. V was pared by 4 bases and J by 2 bases, with 14 bases of the junction left unmatched. Per germline, CDR1 ENHRY and CDR2 SYGVKD. There are 17 residues in the CDR3. The CDR3 DNA follows: TGTGCCATCAGTGTCCCCCTCTCTAGCGGAACCCCCTACGAGCAGTACTTC. The encoded protein is CAISVPLSSGTPYEQYF.